This T cell receptor (beta chain) is drawn from a study of blood T cell repertoires in COVID-19 (dated by TCRdb to 2019 to 2021). A note on the overall study: The collaborator samples originated in the United States, Italy and Spain and spanned the acute and convalescent phases of COVID-19. The samples were drawn from the first 160 participants of the ongoing ImmuneRACE study and from 1,200 or so subjects provided by 6 global collaborators. Subjects who had been exposed to COVID-19, were actively infected with it, or had recovered from it provided the deeply sampled blood TCRbeta repertoires that made up the dataset. The prospective study material was composed of cDNA or gDNA derived from T cells, B-cell-depleted T cells, or PBMCs. The sample metadata nearly always contained a de-identified subject ID, COVID-19 status, age in years and sex. The repertoires were released in a freely available public database meant as a resource for research on the immune response to SARS-CoV-2. HLA class I and class II types, where available, came from metadata supplied by the sample provider rather than from assay-based typing. General conclusions and limits of the study: Clinical and demographic metadata were provided uncurated, with the amount varying by source and participant.

Trimming leaves V shorter by 4 bases and J shorter by 5 bases, with the junction holding 8 bases beyond the gene matches. The CDR3 covers 17 residues, taking in both the cysteine and the phenylalanine. Only CDR3 DNA remains: 51 bases, in frame from the first base. CDR1 and CDR2, looked up from the germline V gene, are SGHVS and FQNEAQ. TCRbeta CDR3 regions were amplified from genomic DNA by means of the immunoSEQ Assay, a bias-controlled multiplex PCR. For the original study's pipeline: The number of nucleated cells in each sample was estimated from the amplification of reference gene primers within the assay. To quantify the absolute abundance of each unique TCRbeta CDR3 rearrangement, sequence reads were collapsed and filtered. Productive Simpson clonality was computed per sample as the square root of Simpson's diversity index over productive rearrangements. TCRdb stores this immuneACCESS table with in-frame sequences only. Part of the clones is absent; in the studies checked, under half of the shortfall reflects unresolved V genes, and no reason is known for the rest. V, J and clone size were drawn from that table, and D and trimming were deduced from the DNA. The sample contains 50,000 to 85,000 clones, approximately 91% of them found a single time. The ten largest clones add up to about 7.3% of the sample.

On this clone itself: The clone's antigen remains unknown. No qualities accompany the bases; no much larger clone lies one base away.

Collaborating institutions collected whole blood in K2EDTA tubes following their own protocols. For TCRbeta analysis, collaborators shipped samples in one of three forms: frozen whole blood, isolated PBMCs, or DNA extracted from either of those sample types. The sample taken for sequencing was peripheral blood. The TCR sequence derives from a human donor in a cohort sampled during active COVID-19. The sequence joins TRBV7-8 to TRBJ2-2; 12 bases in the junction line up with TRBD2. The CDR3 is CASSSRLAGAETGELFF. The DNA sequence is TGTGCCAGCAGCTCCAGACTAGCGGGAGCCGAAACCGGGGAGCTGTTTTTT.